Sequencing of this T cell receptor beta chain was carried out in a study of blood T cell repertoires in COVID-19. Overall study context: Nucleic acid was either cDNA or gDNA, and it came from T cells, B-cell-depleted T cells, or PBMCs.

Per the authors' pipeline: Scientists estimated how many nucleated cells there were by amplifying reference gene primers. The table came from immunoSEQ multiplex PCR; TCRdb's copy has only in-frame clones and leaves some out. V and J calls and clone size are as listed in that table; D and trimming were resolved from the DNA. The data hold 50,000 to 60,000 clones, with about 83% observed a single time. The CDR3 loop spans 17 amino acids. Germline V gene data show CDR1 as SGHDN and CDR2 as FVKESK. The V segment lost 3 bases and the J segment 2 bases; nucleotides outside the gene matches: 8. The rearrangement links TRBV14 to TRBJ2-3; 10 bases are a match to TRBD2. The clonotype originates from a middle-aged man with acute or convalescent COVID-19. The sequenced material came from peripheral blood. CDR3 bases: TGTGCCAGCAGCCACAATGCACTAGCGGGGCCCACAGATACGCAGTATTTT. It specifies CASSHNALAGPTDTQYF.